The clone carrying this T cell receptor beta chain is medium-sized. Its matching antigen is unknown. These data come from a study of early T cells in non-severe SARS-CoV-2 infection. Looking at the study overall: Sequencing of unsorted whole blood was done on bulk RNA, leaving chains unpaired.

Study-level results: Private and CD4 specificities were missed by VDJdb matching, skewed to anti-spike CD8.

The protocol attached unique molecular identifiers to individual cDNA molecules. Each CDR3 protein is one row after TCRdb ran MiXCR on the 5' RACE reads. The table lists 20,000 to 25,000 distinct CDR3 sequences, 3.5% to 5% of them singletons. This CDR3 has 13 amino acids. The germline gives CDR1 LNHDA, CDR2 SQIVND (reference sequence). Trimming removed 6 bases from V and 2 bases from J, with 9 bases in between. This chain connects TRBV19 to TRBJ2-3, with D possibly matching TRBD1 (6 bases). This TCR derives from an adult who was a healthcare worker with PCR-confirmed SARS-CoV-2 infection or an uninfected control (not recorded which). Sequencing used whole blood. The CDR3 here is CASSGTYTDTQYF. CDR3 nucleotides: TGTGCCAGTAGCGGGACATACACAGATACGCAGTATTTT. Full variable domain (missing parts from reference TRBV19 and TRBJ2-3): DGGITQSPKYLFRKEGQNVTLSCEQNLNHDAMYWYRQDPGQGLRLIYYSQIVNDFQKGDIAEGYSVSREKKESFPLTVTSAQKNPTAFYLCASSGTYTDTQYFGPGTRLTVL.